A single sample gave rise to the 13 T cell receptor beta chains below, sequenced in a study of T cell responses to AZD1222 COVID-19 vaccine. TCRdb's copy holds only in-frame clones and misses some; the assay was immunoSEQ multiplex PCR. In the table there are more than 95,000 clones, roughly 92% of which are singletons. Sample: peripheral blood, taken 28 days after the second AZD1222 dose. The receptors originated from an adult who received the AZD1222 COVID-19 vaccine.

The chain employs TRBV5-1 and TRBJ2-1; D unresolved. The germline V gene encodes CDR1 SGHRS and CDR2 YFSETQ. V lost 2 bases and J 5 bases, leaving 8 bases between the germline ends. The length of the CDR3 is 13 residues. CDR3 amino acids: CASSFQSNNEQFF. DNA of the CDR3: TGCGCCAGCAGCTTTCAAAGTAACAATGAGCAGTTCTTC.

The V and J genes are TRBV28 and TRBJ2-6; no firm D call. The CDR3 is 15 residues long. Trimming left V 2 bases short and J 0 bases short, with 5 bases between. Per germline, CDR1 MDHEN and CDR2 SYDVKM. Here the CDR3 reads CASSLQVSGANVLTF. CDR3 nucleotides: TGTGCCAGCAGTTTACAGGTCTCTGGGGCCAACGTCCTGACTTTC.

The V gene is TRBV19, the J gene TRBJ2-2; 9 bases line up with TRBD2. The CDR3 extends over 14 amino acids. V lost 8 bases to trimming and J lost 1 base; unmatched junction nucleotides: 2. The germline CDR1 and CDR2 sequences are LNHDA and SQIVND (reference sequence). The CDR3 nucleotides read TGTGCCAGTTCTAGCGGGAAGAACACCGGGGAGCTGTTTTTT. It translates to CASSSGKNTGELFF.

The V gene is TRBV6-2 or TRBV6-3, the J gene TRBJ2-5; TRBD1 might be the D (5 bases). The CDR3 length is 12 residues. The V gene lost 4 bases and the J gene lost 7 bases, with 10 bases spanning the gap. Germline V CDR1 and CDR2: MNHEY, SVGEGT. The DNA for the CDR3 is TGTGCCAGCAGTTTCAGGGAAGTGACCCAGTACTTC. Its protein product is CASSFREVTQYF.

The chain joins TRBV5-5 to TRBJ2-2, with 7 bases lining up with TRBD1. The CDR3 extends over 15 amino acids. Germline CDR1 reads SGHKS; CDR2 reads YYEKEE (reference sequence). Trimming removed 0 bases from V and 3 bases from J; junction bases left unmatched: 2. CDR3: CASSLGRGYTGELFF. For the CDR3, the DNA is TGTGCCAGCAGCTTGGGCAGGGGGTACACCGGGGAGCTGTTTTTT.

The chain uses TRBV28 and TRBJ1-2, with 12 bases matching TRBD1. Trimming removed 4 bases from V and 5 bases from J; junction bases left unmatched: 8. CDR1 and CDR2 (germline): MDHEN, SYDVKM. This CDR3 spans 16 amino acids. CDR3 sequence (DNA): TGTGCCAGCAGTTCGGGACAGGGGGCGGTTGGATATGGCTACACCTTC. This translates into CASSSGQGAVGYGYTF.

The chain recombines TRBV6-5 with TRBJ1-2; a weak D match, TRBD1 (5 bases). Germline V CDR1 and CDR2: MNHEY, SVGAGI. V was cut by 0 bases and J by 8 bases, with 13 bases left in between. The CDR3 spans 14 residues. The CDR3 here is CASSYSLGDRGYTF. CDR3 nucleotide sequence: TGTGCCAGCAGTTACTCGCTAGGGGATCGCGGCTACACCTTC.

This chain connects TRBV7-3 to TRBJ2-3, with 14 bases fitting TRBD2. The CDR3 sequence is 18 residues long. Germline CDR1 is SGHTA and CDR2 is FQGTGA. The junction had 12 bases not matched to a gene; V was cut back by 5 bases and J by 5 bases. The CDR3 reads CASSPIGLAGGMGDTQYF. Written as DNA, the CDR3 is TGTGCCAGCAGCCCGATAGGACTAGCGGGAGGAATGGGAGATACGCAGTATTTT.

This clone was picked up a small number of times. V is TRBV19 and J is TRBJ2-1; D call uncertain. Trimming removed 6 bases at V and 0 bases at J, with 12 bases between. The CDR3 covers 15 residues. CDR1 LNHDA and CDR2 SQIVND come from the germline V gene (reference sequence). The CDR3 DNA reads TGTGCCAGTAGCCCCCGGTACATCTCCTACAATGAGCAGTTCTTC. Its translation: CASSPRYISYNEQFF. Supplemented by reference TRBV19 and TRBJ2-1, the full variable domain reads DGGITQSPKYLFRKEGQNVTLSCEQNLNHDAMYWYRQDPGQGLRLIYYSQIVNDFQKGDIAEGYSVSREKKESFPLTVTSAQKNPTAFYLCASSPRYISYNEQFFGPGTRLTVL.

The chain recombines TRBV5-1 with TRBJ2-2, with TRBD2 identical over 9 bases. This CDR3 spans 17 amino acids. Germline CDR1 and CDR2: SGHRS and YFSETQ. The J segment lost 4 bases and the V segment lost 2 bases, leaving 9 bases of the junction unmatched. The CDR3 loop reads CASSFTIAGAGTGELFF. DNA of the CDR3: TGCGCCAGCAGCTTCACCATAGCGGGAGCGGGCACCGGGGAGCTGTTTTTT.

V and J are TRBV25-1 and TRBJ1-1; tentative D call: TRBD1 (5 bases). This CDR3 region has 15 residues. The V end was cut by 6 bases, the J end by 5 bases, with 19 bases between. From germline, CDR1 is MGHDK and CDR2 SYGVNS. The CDR3 is CASRLTWGRGTEAFF. The CDR3 DNA is TGTGCCAGCAGACTGACGTGGGGCCGGGGGACTGAAGCTTTCTTT.

This clone has a single count. This chain links TRBV28 with TRBJ2-7, with 8 bases aligning to TRBD2. J gave up 0 bases and V 3 bases, and 13 bases lay outside the gene matches. This CDR3 has 18 amino acids. Germline CDR1 and CDR2: MDHEN and SYDVKM. In nucleotides, the CDR3 is TGTGCCAGCAGTTTCGGGCTAGCGGGTTACTCAAGCTCCTACGAGCAGTACTTC. Its protein is CASSFGLAGYSSSYEQYF.

The CDR3 reads CANLDRASNQPQHF. The CDR3 DNA reads as TGTGCCAACCTGGACAGAGCTAGCAATCAGCCCCAGCATTTT. The chain has TRBV19 and TRBJ1-5; D is perhaps TRBD1 (6 bases). CDR3 length: 14 residues. CDR1 and CDR2 (germline): LNHDA, SQIVND (reference sequence). Trimming left V 10 bases short and J 0 bases short, with 13 bases between. Filled out from reference TRBV19 and TRBJ1-5, the complete variable domain reads DGGITQSPKYLFRKEGQNVTLSCEQNLNHDAMYWYRQDPGQGLRLIYYSQIVNDFQKGDIAEGYSVSREKKESFPLTVTSAQKNPTAFYLCANLDRASNQPQHFGDGTRLSIL.